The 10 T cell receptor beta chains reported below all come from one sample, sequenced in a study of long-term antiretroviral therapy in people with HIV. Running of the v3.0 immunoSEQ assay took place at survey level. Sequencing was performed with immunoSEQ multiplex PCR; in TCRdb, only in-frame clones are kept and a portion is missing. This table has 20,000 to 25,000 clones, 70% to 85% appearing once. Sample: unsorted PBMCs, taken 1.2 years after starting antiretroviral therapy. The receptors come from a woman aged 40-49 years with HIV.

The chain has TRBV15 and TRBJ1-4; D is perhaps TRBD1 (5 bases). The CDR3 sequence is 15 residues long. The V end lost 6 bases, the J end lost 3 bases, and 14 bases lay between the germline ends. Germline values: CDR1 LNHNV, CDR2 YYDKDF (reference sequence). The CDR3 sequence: CATSWQGPPNEKLFF. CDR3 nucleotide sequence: TGTGCCACCAGTTGGCAGGGTCCGCCTAATGAAAAACTGTTTTTT.

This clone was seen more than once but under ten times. Written as DNA, the CDR3 is TGTGCCTGGAGTGGTATTCTTACCGGCAGGGAGAAAACCGCGGGGCGAGAGACCCAGTACTTC. This codes for CAWSGILTGREKTAGRETQYF. V gene TRBV30 combines with J gene TRBJ2-5; weak D call: TRBD2 (6 bases). Trimming removed 1 base at V and 4 bases at J, with 34 bases between. This CDR3 is built from 21 residues. CDR1 is GTSNPN and CDR2 is SVGIG in the germline V gene (reference sequence).

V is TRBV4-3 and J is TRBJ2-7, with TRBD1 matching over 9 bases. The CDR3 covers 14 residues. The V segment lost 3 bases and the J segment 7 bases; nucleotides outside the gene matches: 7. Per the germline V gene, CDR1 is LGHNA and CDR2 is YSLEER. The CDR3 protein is CASSQGTGREEQYF. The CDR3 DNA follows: TGCGCCAGCAGCCAGGGGACAGGGCGAGAAGAGCAGTACTTC.

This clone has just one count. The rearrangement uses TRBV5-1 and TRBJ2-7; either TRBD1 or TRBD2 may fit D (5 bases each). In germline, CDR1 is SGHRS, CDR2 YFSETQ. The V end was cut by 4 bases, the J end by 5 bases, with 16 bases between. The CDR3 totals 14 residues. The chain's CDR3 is CASSAWGTRDEQYF. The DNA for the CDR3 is TGCGCCAGCAGCGCCTGGGGGACGCGGGACGAGCAGTACTTC.

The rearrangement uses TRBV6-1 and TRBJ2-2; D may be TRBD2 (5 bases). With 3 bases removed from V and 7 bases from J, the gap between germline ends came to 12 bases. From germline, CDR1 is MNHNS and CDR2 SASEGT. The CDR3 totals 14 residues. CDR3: CASSDPGFRGELFF. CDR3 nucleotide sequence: TGTGCCAGCAGTGACCCGGGGTTTCGCGGGGAGCTGTTTTTT.

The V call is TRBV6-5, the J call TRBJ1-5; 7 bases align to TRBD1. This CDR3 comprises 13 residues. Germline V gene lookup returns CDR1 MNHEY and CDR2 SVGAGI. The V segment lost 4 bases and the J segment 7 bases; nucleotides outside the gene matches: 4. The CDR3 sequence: CASSFTGEQPQHF. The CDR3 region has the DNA TGTGCCAGCAGTTTCACAGGGGAACAGCCCCAGCATTTT.

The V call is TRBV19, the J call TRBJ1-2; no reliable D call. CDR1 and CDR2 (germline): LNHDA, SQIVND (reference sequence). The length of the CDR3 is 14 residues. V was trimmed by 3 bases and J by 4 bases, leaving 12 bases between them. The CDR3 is CASSMTIFTYGYTF. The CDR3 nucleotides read TGTGCCAGTAGTATGACCATTTTTACCTATGGCTACACCTTC.

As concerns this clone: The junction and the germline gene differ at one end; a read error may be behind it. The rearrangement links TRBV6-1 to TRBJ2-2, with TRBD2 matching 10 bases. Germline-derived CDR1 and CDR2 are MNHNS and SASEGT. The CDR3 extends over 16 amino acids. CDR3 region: CASSQAGGPITGELFF. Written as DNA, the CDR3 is TGTGCCAGCAGTCAAGCGGGAGGGCCTATAACCGGGGAGCTGTTTTTT.

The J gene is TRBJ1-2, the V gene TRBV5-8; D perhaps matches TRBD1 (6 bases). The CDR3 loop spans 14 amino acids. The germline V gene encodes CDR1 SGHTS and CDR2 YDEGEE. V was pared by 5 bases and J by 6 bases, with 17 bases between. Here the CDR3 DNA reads TGTGCCAGCAGACTGACAGGAAGCTACGATGGCTACACCTTC. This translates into CASRLTGSYDGYTF.

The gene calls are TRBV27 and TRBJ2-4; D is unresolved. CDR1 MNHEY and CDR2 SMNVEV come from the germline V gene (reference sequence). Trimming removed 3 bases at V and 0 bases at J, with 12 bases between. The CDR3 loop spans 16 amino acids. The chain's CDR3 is CASSLPQRGAKNIQYF. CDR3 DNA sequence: TGTGCCAGCAGTTTGCCCCAGCGCGGAGCCAAAAACATTCAGTACTTC.